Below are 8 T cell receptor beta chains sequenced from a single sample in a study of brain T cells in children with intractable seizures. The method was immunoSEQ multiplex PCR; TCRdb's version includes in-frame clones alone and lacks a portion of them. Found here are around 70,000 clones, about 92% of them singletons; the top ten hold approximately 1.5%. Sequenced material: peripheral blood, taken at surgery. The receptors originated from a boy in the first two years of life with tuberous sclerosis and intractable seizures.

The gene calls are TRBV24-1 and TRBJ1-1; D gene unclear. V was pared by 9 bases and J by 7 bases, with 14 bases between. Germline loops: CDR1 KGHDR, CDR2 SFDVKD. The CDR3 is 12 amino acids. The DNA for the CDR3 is TGTGCCACCGGTGGGGAGGTTGGTGAAGCTTTCTTT. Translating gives CATGGEVGEAFF.

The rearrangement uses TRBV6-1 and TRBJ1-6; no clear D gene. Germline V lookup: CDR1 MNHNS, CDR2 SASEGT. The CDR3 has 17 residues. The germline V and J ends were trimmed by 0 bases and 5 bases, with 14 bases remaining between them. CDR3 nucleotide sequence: TGTGCCAGCAGTGAAGCGCTTGCGCGGGCGGATAATTCACCCCTCCACTTT. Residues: CASSEALARADNSPLHF.

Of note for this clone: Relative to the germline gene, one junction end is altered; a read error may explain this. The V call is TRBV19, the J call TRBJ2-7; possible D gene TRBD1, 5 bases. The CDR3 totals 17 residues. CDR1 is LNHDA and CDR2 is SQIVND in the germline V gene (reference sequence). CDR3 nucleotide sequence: TGTGCCATTAGTGTTGATCACAGTGCAGGGAAACCCTACGAGCAGTACTTC. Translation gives CAISVDHSAGKPYEQYF.

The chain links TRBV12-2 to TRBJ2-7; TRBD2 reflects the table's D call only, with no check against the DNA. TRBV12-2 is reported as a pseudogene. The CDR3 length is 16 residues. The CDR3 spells CASRFGGWRADYEQYF. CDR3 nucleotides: TGTGCAAGTCGCTTCGGCGGGTGGAGGGCCGATTACGAGCAGTACTTC.

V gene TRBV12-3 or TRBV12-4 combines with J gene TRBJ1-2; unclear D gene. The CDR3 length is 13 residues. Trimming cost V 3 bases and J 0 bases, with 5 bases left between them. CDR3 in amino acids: CASSLPTNYGYTF. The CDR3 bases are TGTGCCAGCAGTTTGCCAACTAACTATGGCTACACCTTC.

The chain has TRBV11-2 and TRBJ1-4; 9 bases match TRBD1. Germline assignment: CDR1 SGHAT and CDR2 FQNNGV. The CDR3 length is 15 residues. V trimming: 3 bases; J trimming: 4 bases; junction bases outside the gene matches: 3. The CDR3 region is CASSLTTGGNEKLFF. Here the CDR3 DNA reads TGTGCCAGCAGCTTGACGACAGGGGGTAATGAAAAACTGTTTTTT.

This CDR3 is CASTTRRERNTEAFF. In DNA form, the CDR3 reads TGTGCCAGTACCACCAGGAGGGAAAGGAACACTGAAGCTTTCTTT. The chain is built from TRBV19 and TRBJ1-1; D gene unclear. CDR3 size: 15 residues. V was clipped by 7 bases and J by 1 base, with 16 bases between them. CDR1 LNHDA and CDR2 SQIVND come from the germline V gene (reference sequence).

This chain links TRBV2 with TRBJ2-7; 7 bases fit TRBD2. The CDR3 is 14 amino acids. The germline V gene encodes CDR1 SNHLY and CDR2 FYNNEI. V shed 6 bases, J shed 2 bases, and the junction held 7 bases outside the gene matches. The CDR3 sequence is CASRGEAGPYEQYF. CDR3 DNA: TGTGCCAGCAGAGGGGAAGCGGGGCCCTACGAGCAGTACTTC.